These 8 T cell receptor beta chains share one sample of origin, sequenced in a study of T cell repertoires in cytomegalovirus infection. TCRdb called the reads again in MiXCR, with one record for every CDR3 protein. The sample has some 800,000 distinct CDR3 sequences, 29% seen once. For these receptors, no antigen is known. This sample comprised cultured CD8+ T cells from PBMCs, obtained from culture after CMV antigen stimulation. These receptors were collected from a human donor in good health (CMV status not recorded). Some clones in this sample may be carry-over from other donors' samples.

The chain is built from TRBV27 and TRBJ1-2; 10 bases map to TRBD1. Trimming cost V 6 bases and J 0 bases; bases outside gene matches: 13. The CDR3 covers 18 residues. Germline V gene sequence: CDR1 MNHEY, CDR2 SMNVEV (reference sequence). CDR3 bases: TGTGCCAGCAGCCCAAACCGGGACAGGGGCTCCGCTAACTATGGCTACACCTTC. It translates to CASSPNRDRGSANYGYTF.

The chain couples TRBV25-1 to TRBJ1-3, with 8 bases aligning to TRBD1. Looked up from germline, CDR1 is MGHDK and CDR2 is SYGVNS. CDR3 length: 20 amino acids. Unmatched junction bases numbered 14, after V lost 1 base and J lost 0 bases. CDR3 nucleotides: TGTGCCAGCAGTGAATTACTGGACAGGGCCGTCGAGGTCTCTGGAAACACCATATATTTT. Protein product: CASSELLDRAVEVSGNTIYF.

This clonotype has just a few counts. The chain combines TRBV7-9 with TRBJ1-1; 8 bases are a match to TRBD1. Germline lookup yields CDR1 SEHNR and CDR2 FQNEAQ (reference sequence). The CDR3 loop spans 14 amino acids. With 5 bases clipped from V and 5 bases from J, the junction kept 7 bases outside the gene matches. The CDR3 nucleotides read TGTGCCAGCAGCCCCCCAGGGGGCCGTACTGAAGCTTTCTTT. Translated, it gives CASSPPGGRTEAFF.

The chain recombines TRBV25-1 with TRBJ1-1; D not resolved. Looked up from germline, CDR1 is MGHDK and CDR2 is SYGVNS. V was trimmed by 7 bases and J by 5 bases, leaving 14 bases between them. The CDR3 totals 13 residues. CDR3 sequence (DNA): TGTGCCAGCAAGGAAGGGTCTAAGACTGAAGCTTTCTTT. Amino acids: CASKEGSKTEAFF.

In its sample, this clonotype was seen a few times. The chain links TRBV12-3 or TRBV12-4 to TRBJ2-2, with D possibly matching TRBD1 (6 bases). V was clipped by 6 bases and J by 4 bases, with 15 bases between them. This CDR3 comprises 15 residues. The CDR3 sequence: CASSGQPAGTGELFF. DNA of the CDR3: TGTGCCAGCAGCGGACAGCCCGCTGGCACCGGGGAGCTGTTTTTT.

The V and J genes are TRBV14 and TRBJ2-5; 7 bases map to TRBD2. Germline CDR1 SGHDN, CDR2 FVKESK. There are 14 residues in the CDR3. The V segment lost 4 bases and the J segment 7 bases; nucleotides outside the gene matches: 9. CDR3 coding DNA: TGTGCCAGCAGCCCCGTCGGGGAGGGCCCGACCCAGTACTTC. Translated: CASSPVGEGPTQYF.

This clonotype appeared many times. The chain joins TRBV7-9 to TRBJ1-1; weak D call: TRBD1 (6 bases). The germline gives CDR1 SEHNR, CDR2 FQNEAQ (reference sequence). The length of the CDR3 is 15 residues. Trimming took 3 bases from V and 1 from J, leaving 12 bases between them. Here the CDR3 DNA reads TGTGCCAGCAGCTTTCCAGGGGCCGCGAACACTGAAGCTTTCTTT. Its protein is CASSFPGAANTEAFF. The full variable domain, rest sourced from reference TRBV7-9 and TRBJ1-1, is DTGVSQNPRHKITKRGQNVTFRCDPISEHNRLYWYRQTLGQGPEFLTYFQNEAQLEKSRLLSDRFSAERPKGSFSTLEIQRTEQGDSAMYLCASSFPGAANTEAFFGQGTRLTVV.

This clonotype was seen ten or more times. V is TRBV12-3 or TRBV12-4 and J is TRBJ1-2; D possibly corresponds to TRBD1 (5 bases). The germline V and J ends were trimmed by 6 bases and 1 base, with 15 bases remaining between them. The CDR3 sequence is 15 residues long. The CDR3 spells CASRGTDSLNYGYTF. CDR3 sequence (DNA): TGTGCCAGCAGAGGGACTGACAGTCTTAACTATGGCTACACCTTC.